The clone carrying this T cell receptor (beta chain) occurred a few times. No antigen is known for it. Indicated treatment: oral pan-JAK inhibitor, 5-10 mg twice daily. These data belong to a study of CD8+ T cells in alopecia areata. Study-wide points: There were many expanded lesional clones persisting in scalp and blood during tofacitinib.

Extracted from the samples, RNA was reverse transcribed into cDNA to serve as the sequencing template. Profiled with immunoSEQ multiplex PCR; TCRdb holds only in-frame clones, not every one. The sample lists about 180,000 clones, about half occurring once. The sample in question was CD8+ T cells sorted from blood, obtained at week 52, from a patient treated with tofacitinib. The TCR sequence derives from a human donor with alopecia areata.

Written as DNA, the CDR3 is TGTGCCAGCAGCTTACAATGGTTGGGCACTGAAGCTTTCTTT. Protein sequence: CASSLQWLGTEAFF. The V call is TRBV7-2, the J call TRBJ1-1; D gene ambiguous. The V and J ends lost 2 bases and 4 bases respectively, with 11 bases between them. The CDR3 length is 14 residues. The germline V gene encodes CDR1 SGHTA and CDR2 FQGNSA.